Each of the 22 T cell receptor beta chains below was sequenced from the same sample in a study of blood T cell repertoires in COVID-19 (dated by TCRdb to the early 2020s). The library came from the immunoSEQ multiplex PCR assay. In its TCRdb copy, this immuneACCESS table keeps in-frame sequences only and misses some clones. Where compared with another copy, unresolved V genes explain less than half of these, and the others have no known cause. The sample yields roughly 160,000 clones; approximately 86% were counted once. The biggest ten clones account for under 5% of the sample. The sample taken for sequencing was peripheral blood. The receptors stem from a woman aged 55 to 70 who had recovered from COVID-19.

The rearrangement links TRBV18 to TRBJ2-5; D is undetermined. Trimming stripped 4 bases from V and 0 bases from J, with 6 bases between. The CDR3 contains 13 residues. CDR1 and CDR2 (germline): KGHSH, LQKENI. Here the CDR3 DNA reads TGTGCCAGCTCACGAGAGTACCAAGAGACCCAGTACTTC. It yields the protein CASSREYQETQYF.

J is TRBJ2-7 and V is TRBV7-9, with a weak D call TRBD1 (5 bases). Germline CDR1 and CDR2: SEHNR and FQNEAQ (reference sequence). V lost 5 bases and J lost 7, with 18 bases in between. The CDR3 has 14 residues. CDR3 nucleotide sequence: TGTGCCAGCAGCCCGAGAAGTGGGGCGGAGGAGCAGTACTTC. Encoded protein: CASSPRSGAEEQYF.

The chain uses TRBV4-1 and TRBJ2-7, with D possibly being TRBD1 (6 bases). Looked up from germline, CDR1 is MGHRA and CDR2 is YSYEKL. CDR3 length: 17 amino acids. The V end lost 2 bases, the J end lost 0 bases, and 17 bases lay between the germline ends. The CDR3 spells CASSQIARTDHSYEQYF. In nucleotides, the CDR3 is TGCGCCAGCAGCCAAATTGCTCGGACAGACCACTCCTACGAGCAGTACTTC.

The J gene is TRBJ1-3, the V gene TRBV7-9; no reliable D call. Trimming pared 5 bases from V and 0 bases from J, leaving 11 bases between. This CDR3 has 15 amino acids. From germline, CDR1 is SEHNR and CDR2 FQNEAQ (reference sequence). This CDR3 reads CASSLSASSGNTIYF. CDR3 DNA: TGTGCCAGCAGCCTGTCCGCCAGCTCTGGAAACACCATATATTTT.

CDR3: CASSVVDRGNTGELFF. The CDR3 bases are TGTGCCAGCAGCGTAGTCGACAGGGGGAACACCGGGGAGCTGTTTTTT. This chain connects TRBV9 to TRBJ2-2, with 8 bases matching TRBD1. V was clipped by 0 bases and J by 1 base; unmatched bases: 2. The CDR3 is 16 amino acids. Looked up from germline, CDR1 is SGDLS and CDR2 is YYNGEE.

As DNA, the CDR3 is TGTGCCAGCAGTGATAAGACAGGGGGGCAGACCCAGTACTTC. As protein: CASSDKTGGQTQYF. The chain uses TRBV2 and TRBJ2-5; 9 bases are a match to TRBD1. This CDR3 spans 14 amino acids. Trimming removed 3 bases from V and 6 bases from J; junction bases left unmatched: 5. Germline V gene data show CDR1 as SNHLY and CDR2 as FYNNEI.

This clone came up once. The gene calls are TRBV4-1 and TRBJ1-3, with D perhaps TRBD1 (5 bases). CDR3 length: 17 amino acids. The V gene's germline CDR1 is MGHRA and CDR2 YSYEKL. With 1 base removed from V and 3 bases from J, the gap between germline ends came to 16 bases. Here the CDR3 reads CASSQGPSRDYGNTIYF. CDR3 bases: TGCGCCAGCAGCCAAGGCCCCTCCCGGGACTATGGAAACACCATATATTTT.

The rearrangement uses TRBV20-1 and TRBJ2-7; D is undetermined. The CDR3 sequence is 11 residues long. Deletions cut 4 bases from V and 0 bases from J, with 4 bases between. Germline V gene data show CDR1 as DFQATT and CDR2 as SNEGSKA (reference sequence). The CDR3 loop is CSAKLSYEQYF. The CDR3 nucleotides read TGCAGTGCTAAGCTCTCCTACGAGCAGTACTTC.

This clone was recorded only once. This chain joins TRBV19 and TRBJ2-2; D possibly corresponds to TRBD1 (5 bases). This CDR3 is 14 amino acids long. Germline V lookup: CDR1 LNHDA, CDR2 SQIVND (reference sequence). V was clipped by 7 bases and J by 3 bases, with 12 bases between them. The CDR3 DNA reads TGTGCCAGTACGCTTGGACACTACACCGGGGAGCTGTTTTTT. Encoded protein: CASTLGHYTGELFF.

The chain has TRBV4-3 and TRBJ2-7; the match to TRBD1 covers 11 bases. Germline V gene lookup returns CDR1 LGHNA and CDR2 YSLEER. The CDR3 contains 18 residues. The V gene end was trimmed by 0 bases and the J gene end by 4 bases; junction bases not matched to a gene: 11. The CDR3 nucleotides read TGCGCCAGCAGCCAAGATGATAGAGGGACAGGGGGGTTGTACGAGCAGTACTTC. Protein: CASSQDDRGTGGLYEQYF.

This clone was picked up one time. This may be a read error, as it is one base from a much larger clone. The V gene is TRBV9, the J gene TRBJ2-7, with 8 bases matching TRBD2. The J segment lost 0 bases and the V segment lost 4 bases, leaving 6 bases of the junction unmatched. The germline gives CDR1 SGDLS, CDR2 YYNGEE. The CDR3 is 15 amino acids. The DNA for the CDR3 is TGTGCCAGCAGCCAAGCGGGGGCCAGCTCCTACGAGCAGTACTTC. Protein: CASSQAGASSYEQYF. The full variable domain, completed using reference TRBV9 and TRBJ2-7, is DSGVTQTPKHLITATGQRVTLRCSPRSGDLSVYWYQQSLDQGLQFLIQYYNGEERAKGNILERFSAQQFPDLHSELNLSSLELGDSALYFCASSQAGASSYEQYFGPGTRLTVT.

J is TRBJ2-7 and V is TRBV10-3, with TRBD1 as a possible D gene (6 bases). Germline V gives CDR1 ENHRY, CDR2 SYGVKD. The CDR3 runs 14 residues. Trimming cost V 10 bases and J 2 bases, with 18 bases left between them. The CDR3 region is CATSTQDRAYEQYF. For the CDR3, the DNA is TGTGCCACCTCGACCCAGGACAGAGCCTACGAGCAGTACTTC.

CDR3 sequence (DNA): TGTGCCAGCAGCGTAGCTATGGGGGGTGGAAACACCATATATTTT. This gives the protein CASSVAMGGGNTIYF. The V gene is TRBV9, the J gene TRBJ1-3; possibly TRBD1 for D (5 bases). Germline CDR1 SGDLS, CDR2 YYNGEE. The CDR3 extends over 15 amino acids. V lost 0 bases and J lost 3, with 10 bases in between.

The CDR3 reads CASSYGTGRTNEKLFF. CDR3 nucleotides: TGTGCCAGCAGCTATGGGACAGGCCGAACTAATGAAAAACTGTTTTTT. This rearrangement joins TRBV5-4 to TRBJ1-4; TRBD1 agrees at 8 bases. Germline V gene sequence: CDR1 SGHNT, CDR2 YYREEE (reference sequence). The CDR3 spans 16 residues. V shed 3 bases, J shed 1 base, and the junction held 5 bases outside the gene matches.

The CDR3, as DNA: TGTGCCAGCAGTCGGGACAGGGGGAACTACGAGCAGTACTTC. Translation gives CASSRDRGNYEQYF. The genes are TRBV11-3 and TRBJ2-7, with 11 positions matching TRBD1. CDR1 and CDR2 from the germline V gene are SGHNT and YENEEA. V dropped 6 bases and J dropped 3; count of bases not matched to a gene: 4. The CDR3 covers 14 residues. The full variable domain, with the rest looked up from reference TRBV11-3 and TRBJ2-7, is EAGVVQSPRYKIIEKKQPVAFWCNPISGHNTLYWYLQNLGQGPELLIRYENEEAVDDSQLPKDRFSAERLKGVDSTLKIQPAELGDSAVYLCASSRDRGNYEQYFGPGTRLTVT.

V and J are TRBV29-1 and TRBJ2-7, with 7 bases lining up with TRBD1. The CDR3 has 15 amino acids. The trim removed 6 bases at V and 1 base at J, leaving 12 bases unmatched. Germline lookup yields CDR1 SQVTM and CDR2 ANQGSEA. CDR3 loop: CSVVRETGYSYEQYF. In nucleotides, the CDR3 is TGCAGCGTCGTCAGGGAGACAGGGTATTCCTACGAGCAGTACTTC.

V usage is TRBV5-1 and J usage is TRBJ2-2; D unresolved. Per germline, CDR1 SGHRS and CDR2 YFSETQ. Trimming took 6 bases from V and 2 from J, leaving 11 bases between them. The CDR3 is 14 residues long. Written as DNA, the CDR3 is TGCGCCAGCACCCTAACAGCTAACACCGGGGAGCTGTTTTTT. As protein: CASTLTANTGELFF. Complete variable domain (other parts from reference TRBV5-1 and TRBJ2-2): KAGVTQTPRYLIKTRGQQVTLSCSPISGHRSVSWYQQTPGQGLQFLFEYFSETQRNKGNFPGRFSGRQFSNSRSEMNVSTLELGDSALYLCASTLTANTGELFFGEGSRLTVL.

This clone has a handful of counts. The genes are TRBV7-8 and TRBJ1-6; 7 bases map to TRBD1. The ends lost 5 bases at V and 7 bases at J; junction bases unmatched: 5. The germline gives CDR1 SGHVS, CDR2 FQNEAQ. The CDR3 loop spans 14 amino acids. DNA of the CDR3: TGTGCCAGCAGCATTACAGGGGACAATTCACCCCTCCACTTT. It codes for CASSITGDNSPLHF.

This clone was seen just once. The V call is TRBV28, the J call TRBJ1-2; D remains ambiguous. The CDR3 is made up of 15 amino acids. Germline V lookup: CDR1 MDHEN, CDR2 SYDVKM. Trimming left V 5 bases short and J 6 bases short, with 19 bases between. The CDR3 loop reads CASSPPGEGRDGYTF. In DNA form, the CDR3 reads TGTGCCAGCAGTCCACCCGGTGAGGGTAGAGATGGCTACACCTTC.

J is TRBJ1-4 and V is TRBV2; 7 bases match TRBD1. Germline assignment: CDR1 SNHLY and CDR2 FYNNEI. The ends lost 3 bases at V and 10 bases at J; junction bases unmatched: 8. This CDR3 contains 14 residues. The CDR3: CASSDAGGSGKLFF. The CDR3 DNA is TGTGCCAGCAGTGACGCAGGGGGTAGTGGAAAACTGTTTTTT.

The V gene is TRBV5-1, the J gene TRBJ2-5; 15 bases align to TRBD2. The CDR3 totals 18 residues. Germline CDR1 SGHRS, CDR2 YFSETQ. Trimming removed 3 bases from V and 5 bases from J; junction bases left unmatched: 11. The CDR3 bases are TGCGCCAGCAGCTACGGACTAGCGGGGGGGCCGGGATTTGAGACCCAGTACTTC. As protein: CASSYGLAGGPGFETQYF.

This clone was detected only once. The chain is built from TRBV5-4 and TRBJ1-1; 10 bases are a match to TRBD1. V lost 4 bases, J lost 5 bases, and 8 bases stayed unmatched. Per the germline V gene, CDR1 is SGHNT and CDR2 is YYREEE (reference sequence). The CDR3 runs 15 residues. CDR3 nucleotides: TGTGCCAGCAGCGCACGACAGGGGGCGAGTACTGAAGCTTTCTTT. It is translated as CASSARQGASTEAFF.